Listed below are T cell receptor beta chains from one sample, sequenced in a study of blood T cell repertoires in COVID-19. Assay used: immunoSEQ multiplex PCR; TCRdb lists only in-frame clones, some missing. The top ten clones hold around 3.2% of a sample with about 250,000 clones, 70% to 85% of them seen once. The sequenced sample consisted of peripheral blood. The receptors shown here come from a woman aged 80 or older with acute or convalescent COVID-19. Each CDR3 is given with its conserved first and last residue. D genes are given only for firm matches. Size is stated for part of the rows, as once, few or many counts, or as a class when the clone is expanded.

v_call: TRBV11-2; d_call: NA; clone_size: NA; j_call: TRBJ1-1; cdr3_nt: TGTGCCAGCAGTTCCCGGAGAGCAAGGGGCGGGGCGGCTGAAGCTTTCTTT; cdr3_aa: CASSSRRARGGAAEAFF
v_call: TRBV5-1; d_call: NA; clone_size: NA; j_call: TRBJ1-2; cdr3_nt: TGCGCCAGCAGCCCCAACGGGAGGGCGAATGGCTACACCTTC; cdr3_aa: CASSPNGRANGYTF
v_call: TRBV12-5; d_call: NA; clone_size: few; j_call: TRBJ2-7; cdr3_nt: TGTGCTAGTGGGTACCCCAGGGGCGCCACCGAGCTTCACTTC; cdr3_aa: CASGYPRGATELHF
v_call: TRBV7-9; d_call: NA; clone_size: NA; j_call: TRBJ1-2; cdr3_nt: TGTGCCAGCAGCTTCGACAGCAGCTATGGCTACACCTTC; cdr3_aa: CASSFDSSYGYTF
v_call: TRBV18; d_call: NA; clone_size: NA; j_call: TRBJ1-2; cdr3_nt: TGTGCCAGCTCCCTAGAGGACAGCGGCTACACCTTC; cdr3_aa: CASSLEDSGYTF
v_call: TRBV2; d_call: NA; clone_size: NA; j_call: TRBJ2-2; cdr3_nt: TGTGCCGGGTCGGCGGGGCTGAACACCGGGGAGCTGTTTTTT; cdr3_aa: CAGSAGLNTGELFF
v_call: TRBV7-2; d_call: TRBD1; clone_size: NA; j_call: TRBJ2-5; cdr3_nt: TGTGCCAGCGAACAGGGGGAGACCCAGTACTTC; cdr3_aa: CASEQGETQYF
v_call: TRBV7-9; d_call: NA; clone_size: NA; j_call: TRBJ2-2; cdr3_nt: TGTGCCAGCAGCTTGCGTGGCACAGGGACCGGGGAGCTGTTTTTT; cdr3_aa: CASSLRGTGTGELFF
v_call: TRBV6-5; d_call: NA; clone_size: few; j_call: TRBJ2-2; cdr3_nt: TGTGCCAGCAGTTATTGGAGGGCCAGTACCGGGGAGCTGTTTTTT; cdr3_aa: CASSYWRASTGELFF
v_call: TRBV7-6; d_call: NA; clone_size: NA; j_call: TRBJ2-7; cdr3_nt: TGTGCCAGCAGCTCCCTGACCCGTGGGGGCCTCGGCGAGCAGTACTTC; cdr3_aa: CASSSLTRGGLGEQYF
v_call: TRBV29-1; d_call: NA; clone_size: NA; j_call: TRBJ2-3; cdr3_nt: TGCAGCGTTAACCGACAGCCGATTAGCACAGATACGCAGTATTTT; cdr3_aa: CSVNRQPISTDTQYF
v_call: TRBV3-1/TRBV3-2; d_call: NA; clone_size: NA; j_call: TRBJ1-5; cdr3_nt: TGTGCCAGCTCCGCGTGGGGCAATAGCAATCAGCCCCAGCATTTT; cdr3_aa: CASSAWGNSNQPQHF
v_call: TRBV19; d_call: TRBD1; clone_size: NA; j_call: TRBJ1-3; cdr3_nt: TGTGCCAGTAGTCCCCAGACAGGGAGGCGTGGAAACACCATATATTTT; cdr3_aa: CASSPQTGRRGNTIYF
v_call: TRBV9; d_call: NA; clone_size: once; j_call: TRBJ2-1; cdr3_nt: TGTGCCAGCAGCGTGGGCAAACACTCCTACAATGAGCAGTTCTTC; cdr3_aa: CASSVGKHSYNEQFF
v_call: TRBV5-6; d_call: NA; clone_size: few; j_call: TRBJ1-1; cdr3_nt: TGTGCCAGCAGCTTGGTTAGTGAAGCTTTCTTT; cdr3_aa: CASSLVSEAFF
v_call: TRBV4-3; d_call: NA; clone_size: NA; j_call: TRBJ1-6; cdr3_nt: TGCGCCAGCAGCCAAGTGGGCACGAATCAGGCTACCTATAATTCACCCCTCCACTTT; cdr3_aa: CASSQVGTNQATYNSPLHF
v_call: TRBV4-3; d_call: TRBD1; clone_size: NA; j_call: TRBJ2-3; cdr3_nt: TGCGCCAGCAGCCAAGATCGGATGTTGGGACAGAACACAGATACGCAGTATTTT; cdr3_aa: CASSQDRMLGQNTDTQYF
v_call: TRBV6-5; d_call: NA; clone_size: NA; j_call: TRBJ2-7; cdr3_nt: TGTGCCAGCAGGGGTGGAGGTAGGCAGTACTTC; cdr3_aa: CASRGGGRQYF
v_call: TRBV12-3/TRBV12-4; d_call: NA; clone_size: few; j_call: TRBJ2-2; cdr3_nt: TGTGCCAGCAGGCTACAGGGCACCGGGGAGCTGTTTTTT; cdr3_aa: CASRLQGTGELFF
v_call: TRBV4-1; d_call: TRBD2; clone_size: NA; j_call: TRBJ2-1; cdr3_nt: TGCGCCAGCCCTCTACCAGCGGGGTACAATGAGCAGTTCTTC; cdr3_aa: CASPLPAGYNEQFF
v_call: TRBV10-3; d_call: TRBD1; clone_size: few; j_call: TRBJ1-2; cdr3_nt: TGTGCCATCCGGGGACAGGGTCTGGCTTTTAACTATGGCTACACCTTC; cdr3_aa: CAIRGQGLAFNYGYTF
v_call: TRBV5-1; d_call: TRBD1; clone_size: NA; j_call: TRBJ1-6; cdr3_nt: TGCGCCAGCAGCGGAGGGACAGGGGGCACTGGGGAAAATTCACCCCTCCACTTT; cdr3_aa: CASSGGTGGTGENSPLHF